A single T cell receptor beta chain is shown here with its context. Its binding antigen is unknown. No base quality values were provided; no much bigger clone lies one nucleotide off. At one collaborating source in Seattle, patients were enrolled during active infection and were followed longitudinally through the course of disease. Whole blood was collected in K2EDTA tubes by collaborating institutions according to the institutions' own protocols. For TCRbeta analysis, collaborators shipped samples in one of three forms: frozen whole blood, isolated PBMCs, or DNA extracted from either of those sample types. TCRbeta CDR3 regions were amplified from genomic DNA using the immunoSEQ Assay, a bias-controlled multiplex PCR. The authors' pipeline ran thus. The number of nucleated cells in each sample was estimated by amplification of reference gene primers within the assay. Sequence reads were collapsed and filtered to measure the absolute abundance of every unique TCRbeta CDR3 rearrangement. Productive Simpson clonality was computed per sample as the square root of Simpson's diversity index over productive rearrangements. Entries here come from immuneACCESS through TCRdb and include only in-frame sequences with V and J called. Some clones fail to appear in such tables; in the studies checked, an unresolved V gene covers under half of the shortfall, and the cause of the remainder is unknown. That table gives V, J and clone size, and the DNA gave D and trimming. This sample has roughly 180,000 clones in its table, and about 88% of those were observed once. Of the sample, 5% to 6% is held by the ten largest clones.

This record comes from a study of blood T cell repertoires in COVID-19 (dated by TCRdb to about 2020). For the wider study: Collaborator samples came from the United States, Italy and Spain and covered acute and convalescent phases of COVID-19. The material from the prospective study consisted of cDNA or gDNA derived from T cells, B-cell-depleted T cells, or PBMCs. Subjects who had been exposed to COVID-19, were actively infected with it, or had recovered from it provided the deeply sampled blood TCRbeta repertoires that made up the dataset. The repertoires were made available in a free public database intended to serve as a resource for research on the immune response to SARS-CoV-2. The samples were drawn from the first 160 participants of the ongoing ImmuneRACE study and from 1,254 subjects provided by 6 global collaborators. Nearly every sample came with metadata listing a de-identified subject ID, COVID-19 status, age in years and sex. Where available, HLA class I and class II types were taken from metadata supplied by the sample provider and were not determined by assay-based typing. General study outcomes and caveats: Clinical and demographic metadata were provided uncurated, with the amount varying by source and participant.

V trim: 7 bases; J trim: 8 bases; unmatched bases: 10. Sequences WNHNN (CDR1) and SYGVQD (CDR2) are obtained from the germline V gene (reference sequence). The CDR3 contains 15 residues, cysteine and phenylalanine counted. Of the read, only the CDR3 DNA is kept; its 45 bases are in frame from base 1. The sequencing input was peripheral blood. The receptor was derived from a woman in her forties or fifties with COVID-19, enrolled during active disease. The chain is encoded by TRBV10-1 joined to TRBJ2-1, with 11 bases in between that match TRBD1. The CDR3 in this case is CASTNGQGANDEQFF. The DNA reads TGCGCCAGCACCAACGGACAGGGGGCAAACGATGAGCAGTTCTTC.